What follows are 7 T cell receptor beta chains derived from one specimen sequenced in a study of cytomegalovirus exposure and HLA in healthy donors. PCR primers comprised 60 Vbeta and 13 Jbeta primers. The assay was immunoSEQ multiplex PCR, and TCRdb's table has in-frame clones only and misses some. The sample includes around 130,000 clones, approximately 72% of them seen just once. Sequenced material: PBMCs. The source is a man aged 18 to 30 in good health and CMV-seronegative.

The genes are TRBV29-1 and TRBJ1-2, with a tentative D call TRBD1 (5 bases). The CDR3 is made up of 13 amino acids. The V gene lost 4 bases and the J gene lost 5 bases, with 14 bases spanning the gap. Germline loops: CDR1 SQVTM, CDR2 ANQGSEA. The CDR3 here is CSVVGGGWYGYTF. CDR3 nucleotides: TGCAGCGTTGTGGGGGGGGGTTGGTATGGCTACACCTTC.

The chain is built from TRBV5-5 and TRBJ2-2; TRBD2 aligns across 7 bases. CDR3 size: 17 residues. The J segment lost 0 bases and the V segment lost 4 bases, leaving 9 bases of the junction unmatched. Looked up from germline, CDR1 is SGHKS and CDR2 is YYEKEE (reference sequence). The CDR3 DNA follows: TGTGCCAGCAGCCCGGTGATGGGGAGGGCGAACACCGGGGAGCTGTTTTTT. Amino acids: CASSPVMGRANTGELFF.

The chain combines TRBV6-6 with TRBJ1-4, with D hard to call. Per germline, CDR1 MNHNY and CDR2 SVGAGI (reference sequence). V was cut by 5 bases and J by 6 bases, with 7 bases left in between. This CDR3 contains 12 residues. The CDR3 sequence: CASSRVDEKLFF. As DNA, the CDR3 is TGTGCCAGCAGTCGGGTCGATGAAAAACTGTTTTTT.

Only one count was recorded for this clone. V is TRBV27 and J is TRBJ1-2, with TRBD1 matching 8 bases. The junction had 8 bases not matched to a gene; V was cut back by 5 bases and J by 6 bases. The germline V gene has CDR1 MNHEY and CDR2 SMNVEV (reference sequence). The CDR3 has 14 residues. The CDR3 here is CASSLQDRVDGYTF. In DNA form, the CDR3 reads TGTGCCAGCAGTCTACAGGACAGGGTCGATGGCTACACCTTC.

This chain uses TRBV7-6 with TRBJ1-1; D unclear. CDR1 is SGHVS, CDR2 FNYEAQ, per germline. The CDR3 extends over 13 amino acids. V dropped 2 bases and J dropped 7 bases, with 11 bases sitting between them. The CDR3 spells CASSLQRSGEAFF. As DNA, the CDR3 is TGTGCCAGCAGCTTACAACGTTCGGGTGAAGCTTTCTTT.

The V and J genes are TRBV13 and TRBJ1-5, with 7 bases matching TRBD1. The J segment lost 5 bases and the V segment lost 5 bases, leaving 15 bases of the junction unmatched. The CDR3 consists of 17 residues. Looked up from germline, CDR1 is PRHDT and CDR2 is FYEKMQ (reference sequence). The CDR3 region has the DNA TGTGCCAGCAGCCGAAAACCAATAACAGGGGACCATCAGCCCCAGCATTTT. This sequence encodes CASSRKPITGDHQPQHF.

This clone was counted only a few times. This sequence joins TRBV15 and TRBJ2-5, with TRBD1 matching 8 bases. With 1 base clipped from V and 4 bases from J, the junction kept 14 bases outside the gene matches. Germline CDR1 LNHNV, CDR2 YYDKDF (reference sequence). The CDR3 sequence is 18 residues long. This CDR3 reads CATSRVRGPRGRGETQYF. CDR3 coding DNA: TGTGCCACCAGCAGAGTCAGGGGGCCAAGGGGGCGGGGAGAGACCCAGTACTTC.